This paragraph reports one T cell receptor beta chain. This clonotype was observed a few times. What antigen it recognizes has not been identified. Base quality data are lacking; no much larger clone is found one base away. The data belong to a study of early T cells in non-severe SARS-CoV-2 infection (dated by TCRdb to the early 2020s). For context, the study as a whole: Bulk RNA from unsorted whole blood was used for TCR sequencing, so alpha and beta chains could not be paired.

The study was a case-control design nested within a healthcare worker cohort in London, UK, with weekly nasopharyngeal swab PCR tests and blood sampling. Healthcare workers were recruited during the week of the UK lockdown, between 23 and 31 March 2020, and followed weekly for up to roughly 15 weeks. Receptors were amplified or captured by 5' RACE. The sequencing machine was a NextSeq 500. Unique molecular identifiers were attached to individual cDNA molecules in the TCR library protocol so that sequencing error and PCR bias could be corrected. Both TCR alpha and beta chains were sequenced, and tight co-correlation was observed between alpha and beta sequence abundances in each sample. The paper's processing steps were these. Decombinator V4 was used to annotate TCR sequences for V gene, J gene and CDR3. TCRs were defined as expanded if a significant change between any two time points was detected under a Poisson model with p below 0.0001. Abundances of TCRs were expressed as counts per million after normalisation to the total number of TCRs sequenced in each sample. MAIT TCRs were defined by TRAV1-2 paired with TRAJ12, TRAJ20 or TRAJ33, and iNKT TCRs by TRAV10 paired with TRAJ18. VDJdb, accessed 1 November 2021, was searched for CMV, EBV and SARS-CoV-2 annotated TCRs, with TCRs annotated for multiple antigens excluded. The public reads were quality trimmed at Q25 with fastp and then assembled into clones with MiXCR by TCRdb, keeping productive beta chains. Each entry merges the rows of one CDR3 protein and shows their most common DNA and genes. For this entry, the V and J calls and clone size follow TCRdb and not the study's own pipeline. This sample comprises about 56,000 distinct CDR3 sequences, 10% to 13% of them detected only once. 6.5% of the sample lies in the top ten.

From a lookup of the germline V gene, CDR1 and CDR2 are MNHEY and SVGAGI. V is cut back by 5 bases and J by 7 bases, with 12 bases in the junction unmatched. Taken from cysteine to phenylalanine, the CDR3 has 16 residues. This entry keeps only the CDR3 DNA: 48 bases, framed from base 1. Paper-wide results and their limitations: VDJdb matching was skewed toward anti-spike CD8 responses and likely underestimated virus-specific expansions by missing private and CD4 specificities.

Source material: whole blood. The TCR originated in an adult who was a healthcare worker with PCR-confirmed SARS-CoV-2 infection or an uninfected control (not recorded which). The sequence is built from TRBV6-5 and TRBJ2-1, with 9 bases aligning to TRBD2. CDR3 region: CASSLHLAGGVNEQFF. The nucleotide sequence reads as follows: TGTGCCAGCAGTCTACATCTGGCGGGAGGGGTTAATGAGCAGTTCTTC.